The clone carrying this TCR beta chain came up many times. The CDR3 runs 15 residues. CDR1 and CDR2 from the germline V gene are MNHEY and SVGAGI. Trimming left V 2 bases short and J 4 bases short, with 14 bases between. According to the study, TCR beta libraries were built with iRepertoire HTBI primers and CDR3-region Arm-PCR. TCRdb itself ran the multiplex PCR reads through MiXCR, one entry per CDR3 protein. This sample has approximately 400,000 distinct CDR3 sequences, with roughly 23% found just once. As for time point: persistent/refractory GD, antithyroid drugs over 5 years with positive TRAb. Construction of the TCR library relied on RNA isolated from PBMCs. The data were taken from a study of regulatory T cells in long-lasting Graves disease.

The chain is built from TRBV6-5 and TRBJ1-1; TRBD1 is a possible D gene (6 bases). The source was peripheral blood mononuclear cells (PBMCs), collected when the disease was refractory, from a patient treated with antithyroid drugs. This sequence originates from a woman aged 35 to 49 with Graves disease. DNA of the CDR3: TGTGCCAGCAGTTACACATTAACGGACAGCACTGAAGCTTTCTTT. This translates into CASSYTLTDSTEAFF.